This T cell receptor beta chain was profiled in a study of a mutant IDH1 vaccine in newly diagnosed glioma. Study in general: Eight vaccinations went to patients in weeks 1, 3, 5, 7, 11, 15, 19, 23. First vaccine doses came 4-6 weeks after radiotherapy alone, or with temozolomide cycles. Patients got radiotherapy, temozolomide, or both beforehand, and most got both.

Time point here: week 5, during vaccination. Each vaccine dose was 300 ug of mutant IDH1 20-mer peptide, with topical imiquimod. CDR1 KGHSH and CDR2 LQKENI come from the germline V gene. The ends lost 2 bases at V and 3 bases at J; junction bases unmatched: 6. The length of the CDR3 is 15 residues. In its sample, this clone was seen once. The antigen is not known. Overall study results and limits: With respect to changes in top peripheral T cell clonotypes, pseudoprogression seemed unrelated.

Sequenced by immunoSEQ multiplex PCR; TCRdb stores in-frame clones only, minus some. The repertoire includes around 42,000 clones, roughly 85% of them detected once, and approximately 1.5% sits in the top ten. The sample here was PBMCs, taken from a glioma patient whose treatment included an IDH1 peptide vaccine. The gene calls are TRBV18 and TRBJ2-7; 8 bases fit TRBD2. The TCR was taken from a man in his forties or fifties with glioma. The CDR3 DNA reads TGTGCCAGCTCACCATCCAGCGGGAGTATCTACGAGCAGTACTTC. It yields the protein CASSPSSGSIYEQYF.